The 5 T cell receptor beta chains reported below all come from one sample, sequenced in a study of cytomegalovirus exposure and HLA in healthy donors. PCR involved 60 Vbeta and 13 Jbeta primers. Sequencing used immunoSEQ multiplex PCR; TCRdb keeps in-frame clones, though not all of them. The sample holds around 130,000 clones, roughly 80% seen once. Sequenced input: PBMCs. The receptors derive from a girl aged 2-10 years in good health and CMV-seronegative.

DNA of the CDR3: TGTGCCTGGAGCCCACCTGCGGGACTCCGGGGGGAGCAGTTCTTC. It specifies CAWSPPAGLRGEQFF. The rearrangement joins TRBV30 to TRBJ2-1; a possible D gene is TRBD2 (6 bases). CDR1 is GTSNPN and CDR2 is SVGIG in the germline V gene (reference sequence). This CDR3 has 15 residues. The V gene lost 3 bases and the J gene lost 10 bases, with 22 bases spanning the gap.

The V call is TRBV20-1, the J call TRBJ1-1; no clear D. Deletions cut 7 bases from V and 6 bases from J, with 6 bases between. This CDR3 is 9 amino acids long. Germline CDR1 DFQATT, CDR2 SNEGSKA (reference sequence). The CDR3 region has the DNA TGCAGTGGAGGGCCTGAAGCTTTCTTT. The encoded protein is CSGGPEAFF.

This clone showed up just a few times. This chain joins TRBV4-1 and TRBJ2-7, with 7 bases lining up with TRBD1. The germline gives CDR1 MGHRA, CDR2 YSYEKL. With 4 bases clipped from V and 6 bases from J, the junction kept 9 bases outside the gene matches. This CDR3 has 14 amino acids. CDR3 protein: CASSPGQVRGEQYF. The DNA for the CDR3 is TGCGCCAGCAGCCCAGGACAGGTGAGAGGCGAGCAGTACTTC.

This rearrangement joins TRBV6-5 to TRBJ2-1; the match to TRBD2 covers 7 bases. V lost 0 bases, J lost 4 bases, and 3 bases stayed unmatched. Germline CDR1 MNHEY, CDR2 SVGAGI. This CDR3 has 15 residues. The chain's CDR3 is CASSYSSGGYNEQFF. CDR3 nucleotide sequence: TGTGCCAGCAGTTACTCTTCCGGGGGGTACAATGAGCAGTTCTTC.

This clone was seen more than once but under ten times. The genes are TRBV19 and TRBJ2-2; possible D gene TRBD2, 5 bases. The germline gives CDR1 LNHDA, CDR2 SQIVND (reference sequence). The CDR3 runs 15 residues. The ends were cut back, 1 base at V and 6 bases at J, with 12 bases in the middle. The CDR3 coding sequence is TGTGCCAGTAGTATAGCGTGGCGGGTAGCCGGGGAGCTGTTTTTT. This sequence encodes CASSIAWRVAGELFF.